This T cell receptor beta chain was found in a study of shared clonotypes between healthy human individuals. Study observations and caveats: Shared clonotypes across all four donors exceeded non-shared ones in generation probability.

Assay execution took place at the deep level. Sequencing used immunoSEQ multiplex PCR; TCRdb keeps in-frame clones, though not all of them. The sample carries approximately 530,000 clones, 95% to 97% recorded once. Points on this clone: Its antigen is unknown.

The CDR3 spans 16 residues. Germline V lookup: CDR1 SNHLY, CDR2 FYNNEI. J was trimmed by 5 bases and V by 7 bases; bases with no gene match: 12. None of the donors, who were healthy HIV-negative adults, had recently had acute infections or vaccinations. A CD45RA-negative memory subset and a CD45RA+ naive subset were separated from the CD4+ cells. The sequencing input was naive CD4+ T cells sorted from blood. The subset denotes: CD45RA+ positively selected. J is TRBJ2-2 and V is TRBV2, with 8 bases aligning to TRBD1. This TCR was sampled from a woman aged 25 to 39 in good health. The CDR3 region is CASNLQGARGTGELFF. Written as DNA, the CDR3 is TGTGCCAGCAATCTCCAGGGGGCACGAGGAACCGGGGAGCTGTTTTTT. Drawing the rest from reference TRBV2 and TRBJ2-2, the complete variable domain is EPEVTQTPSHQVTQMGQEVILRCVPISNHLYFYWYRQILGQKVEFLVSFYNNEISEKSEIFDDQFSVERPDGSNFTLKIRSTKLEDSAMYFCASNLQGARGTGELFFGEGSRLTVL.